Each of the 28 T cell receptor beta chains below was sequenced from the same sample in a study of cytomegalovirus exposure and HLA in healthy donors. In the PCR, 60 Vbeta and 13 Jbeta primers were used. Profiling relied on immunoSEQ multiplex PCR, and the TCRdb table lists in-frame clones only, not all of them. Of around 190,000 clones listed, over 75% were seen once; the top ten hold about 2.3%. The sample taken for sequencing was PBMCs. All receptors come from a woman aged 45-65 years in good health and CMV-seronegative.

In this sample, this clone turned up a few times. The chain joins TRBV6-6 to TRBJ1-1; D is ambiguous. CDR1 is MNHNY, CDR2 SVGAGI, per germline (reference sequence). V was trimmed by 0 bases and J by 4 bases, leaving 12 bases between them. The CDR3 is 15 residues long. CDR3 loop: CASSYSGQGATEAFF. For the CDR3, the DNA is TGTGCCAGCAGTTACTCGGGCCAAGGCGCCACTGAAGCTTTCTTT.

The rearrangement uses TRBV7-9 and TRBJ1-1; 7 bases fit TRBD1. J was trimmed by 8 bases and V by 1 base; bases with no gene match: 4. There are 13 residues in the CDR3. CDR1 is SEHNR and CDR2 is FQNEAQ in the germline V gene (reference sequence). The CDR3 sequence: CASSLGTGYEAFF. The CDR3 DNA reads TGTGCCAGCAGCTTAGGGACAGGATACGAAGCTTTCTTT.

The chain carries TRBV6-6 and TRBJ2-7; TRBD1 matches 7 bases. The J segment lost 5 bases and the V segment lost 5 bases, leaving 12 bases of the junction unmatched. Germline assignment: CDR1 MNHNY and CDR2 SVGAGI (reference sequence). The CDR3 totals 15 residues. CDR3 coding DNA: TGTGCCAGCAGTCACCCCCTAGGGCAGGGGGACGAGCAGTACTTC. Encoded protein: CASSHPLGQGDEQYF.

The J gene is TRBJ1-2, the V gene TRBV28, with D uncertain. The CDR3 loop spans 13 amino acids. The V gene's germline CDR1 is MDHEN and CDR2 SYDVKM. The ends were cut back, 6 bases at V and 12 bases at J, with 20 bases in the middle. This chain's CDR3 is CASSLKPLGPHTF. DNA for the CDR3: TGTGCCAGCAGCCTAAAACCTCTTGGGCCCCACACCTTC.

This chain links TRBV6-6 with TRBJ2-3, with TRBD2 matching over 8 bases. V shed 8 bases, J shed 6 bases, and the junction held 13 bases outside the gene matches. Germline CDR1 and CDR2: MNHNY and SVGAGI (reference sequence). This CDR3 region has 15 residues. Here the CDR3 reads CASRDSGSLSDTQYF. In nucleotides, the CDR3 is TGTGCCAGCCGCGACAGCGGGAGTTTATCGGATACGCAGTATTTT.

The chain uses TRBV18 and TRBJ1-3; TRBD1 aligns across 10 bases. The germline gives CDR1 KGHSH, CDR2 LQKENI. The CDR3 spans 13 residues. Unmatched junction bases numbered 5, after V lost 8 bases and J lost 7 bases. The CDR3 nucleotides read TGTGCCAGCCCGGGACAGGGGAGTAACACCATATATTTT. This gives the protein CASPGQGSNTIYF.

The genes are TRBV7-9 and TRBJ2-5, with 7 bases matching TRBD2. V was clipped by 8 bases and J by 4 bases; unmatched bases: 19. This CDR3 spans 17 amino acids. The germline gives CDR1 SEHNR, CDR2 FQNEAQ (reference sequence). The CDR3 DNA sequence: TGTGCCAGCGCCTGGGGACTTTCTGCGGGAGTGGGAGAGACCCAGTACTTC. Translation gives CASAWGLSAGVGETQYF.

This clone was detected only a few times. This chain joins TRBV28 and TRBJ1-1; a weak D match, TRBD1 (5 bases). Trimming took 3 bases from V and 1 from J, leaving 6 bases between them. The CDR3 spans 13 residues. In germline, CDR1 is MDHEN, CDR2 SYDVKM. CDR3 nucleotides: TGTGCCAGCAGTTTGGGGCAGAACACTGAAGCTTTCTTT. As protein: CASSLGQNTEAFF. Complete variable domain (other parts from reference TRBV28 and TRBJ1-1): DVKVTQSSRYLVKRTGEKVFLECVQDMDHENMFWYRQDPGLGLRLIYFSYDVKMKEKGDIPEGYSVSREKKERFSLILESASTNQTSMYLCASSLGQNTEAFFGQGTRLTVV.

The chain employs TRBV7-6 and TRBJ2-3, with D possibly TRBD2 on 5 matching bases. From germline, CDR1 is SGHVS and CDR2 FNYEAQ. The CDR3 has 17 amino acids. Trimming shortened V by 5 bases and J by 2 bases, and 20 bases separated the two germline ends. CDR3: CASSKLDLVTLTDTQYF. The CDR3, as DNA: TGTGCCAGCAGCAAATTGGACTTGGTTACTCTCACAGATACGCAGTATTTT.

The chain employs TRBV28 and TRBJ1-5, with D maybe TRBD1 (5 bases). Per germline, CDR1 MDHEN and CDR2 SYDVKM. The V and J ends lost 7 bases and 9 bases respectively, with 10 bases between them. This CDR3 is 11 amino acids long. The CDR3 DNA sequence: TGTGCCAGCAAGGGGATGGGGCCCCAGCATTTT. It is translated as CASKGMGPQHF.

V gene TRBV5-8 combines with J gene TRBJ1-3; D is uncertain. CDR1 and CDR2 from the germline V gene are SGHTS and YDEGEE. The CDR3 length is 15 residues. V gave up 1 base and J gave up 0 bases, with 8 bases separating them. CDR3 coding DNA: TGTGCCAGCAGCTTGAGAGATGGCTCTGGAAACACCATATATTTT. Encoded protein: CASSLRDGSGNTIYF. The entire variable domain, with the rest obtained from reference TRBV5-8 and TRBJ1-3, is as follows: EAGVTQSPTHLIKTRGQQATLRCSPISGHTSVYWYQQALGLGLQFLLWYDEGEERNRGNFPPRFSGRQFPNYSSELNVNALELEDSALYLCASSLRDGSGNTIYFGEGSWLTVV.

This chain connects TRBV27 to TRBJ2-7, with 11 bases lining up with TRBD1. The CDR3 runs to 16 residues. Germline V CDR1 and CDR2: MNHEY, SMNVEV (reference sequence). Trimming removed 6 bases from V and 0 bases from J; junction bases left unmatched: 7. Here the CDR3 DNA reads TGTGCCAGCAGGGGAACCGGGACAGGGGGCTCCTACGAGCAGTACTTC. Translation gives CASRGTGTGGSYEQYF.

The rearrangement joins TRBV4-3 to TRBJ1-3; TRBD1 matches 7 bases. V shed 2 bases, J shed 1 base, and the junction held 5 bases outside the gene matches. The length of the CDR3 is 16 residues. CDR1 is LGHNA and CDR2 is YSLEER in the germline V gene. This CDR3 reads CASSQYPTGSGNTIYF. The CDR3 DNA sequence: TGCGCCAGCAGCCAATACCCGACAGGGTCTGGAAACACCATATATTTT.

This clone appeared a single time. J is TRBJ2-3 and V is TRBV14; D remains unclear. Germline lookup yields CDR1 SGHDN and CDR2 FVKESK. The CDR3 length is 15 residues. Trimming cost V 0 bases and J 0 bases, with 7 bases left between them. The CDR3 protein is CASSQEHLSTDTQYF. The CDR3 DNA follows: TGTGCCAGCAGCCAAGAACATCTTAGCACAGATACGCAGTATTTT.

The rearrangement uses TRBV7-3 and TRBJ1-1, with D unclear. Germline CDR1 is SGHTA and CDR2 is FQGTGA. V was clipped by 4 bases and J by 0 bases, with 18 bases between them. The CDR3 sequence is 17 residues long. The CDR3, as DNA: TGTGCCAGCAGCTGCCCCGAGTCAGGTCTCATGAACACTGAAGCTTTCTTT. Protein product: CASSCPESGLMNTEAFF.

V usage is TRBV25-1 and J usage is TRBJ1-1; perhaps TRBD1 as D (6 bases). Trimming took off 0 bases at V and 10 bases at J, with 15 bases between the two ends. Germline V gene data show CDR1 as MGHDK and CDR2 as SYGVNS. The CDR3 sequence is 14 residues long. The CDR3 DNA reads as TGTGCCAGCAGTGAATATTTCCACAGGGACGGAGCTTTCTTT. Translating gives CASSEYFHRDGAFF.

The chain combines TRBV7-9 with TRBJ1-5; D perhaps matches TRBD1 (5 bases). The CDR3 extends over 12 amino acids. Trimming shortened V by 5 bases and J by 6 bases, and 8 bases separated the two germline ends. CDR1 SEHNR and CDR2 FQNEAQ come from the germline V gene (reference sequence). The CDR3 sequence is CASSVDSQPQHF. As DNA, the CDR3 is TGTGCCAGCAGCGTAGACAGTCAGCCCCAGCATTTT.

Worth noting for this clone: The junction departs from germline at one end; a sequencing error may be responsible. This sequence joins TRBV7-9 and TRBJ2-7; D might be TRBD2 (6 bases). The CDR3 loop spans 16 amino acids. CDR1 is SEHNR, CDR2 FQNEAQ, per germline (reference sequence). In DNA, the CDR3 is TGTTCCAGCAGCTCAGGGAGACTAGGAGGTCGGTACGAGCAGTACTTC. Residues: CSSSSGRLGGRYEQYF.

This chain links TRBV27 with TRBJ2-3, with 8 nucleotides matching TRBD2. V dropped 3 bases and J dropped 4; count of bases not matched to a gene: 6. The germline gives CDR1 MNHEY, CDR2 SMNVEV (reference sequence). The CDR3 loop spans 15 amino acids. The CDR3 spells CASSFSGRGPDTQYF. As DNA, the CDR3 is TGTGCCAGCAGTTTCAGCGGGAGAGGTCCAGATACGCAGTATTTT.

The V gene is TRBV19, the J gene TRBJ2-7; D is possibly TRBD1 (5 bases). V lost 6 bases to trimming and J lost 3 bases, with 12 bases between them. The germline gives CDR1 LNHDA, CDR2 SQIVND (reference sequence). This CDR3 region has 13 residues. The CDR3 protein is CASSPGWGYEQYF. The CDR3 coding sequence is TGTGCCAGTAGCCCAGGGTGGGGCTACGAGCAGTACTTC.

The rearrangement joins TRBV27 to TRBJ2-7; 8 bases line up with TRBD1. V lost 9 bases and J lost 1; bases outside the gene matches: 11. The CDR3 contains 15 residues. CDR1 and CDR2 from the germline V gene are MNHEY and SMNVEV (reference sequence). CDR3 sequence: CASKKQGVISYEQYF. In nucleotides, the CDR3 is TGTGCCAGTAAAAAACAGGGGGTGATATCCTACGAGCAGTACTTC.

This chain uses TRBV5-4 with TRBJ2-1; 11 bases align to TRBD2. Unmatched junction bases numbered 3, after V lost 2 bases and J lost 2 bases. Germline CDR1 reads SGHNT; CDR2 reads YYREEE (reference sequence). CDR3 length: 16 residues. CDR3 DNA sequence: TGTGCCAGCAGCTTCACGACTAGCGGGACCTACAATGAGCAGTTCTTC. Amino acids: CASSFTTSGTYNEQFF.

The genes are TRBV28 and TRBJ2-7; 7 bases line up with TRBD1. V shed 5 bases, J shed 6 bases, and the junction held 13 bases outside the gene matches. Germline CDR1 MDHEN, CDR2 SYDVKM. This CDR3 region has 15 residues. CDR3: CASSISGTALGEQYF. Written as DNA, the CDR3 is TGTGCCAGCAGTATTTCCGGGACAGCTCTGGGCGAGCAGTACTTC.

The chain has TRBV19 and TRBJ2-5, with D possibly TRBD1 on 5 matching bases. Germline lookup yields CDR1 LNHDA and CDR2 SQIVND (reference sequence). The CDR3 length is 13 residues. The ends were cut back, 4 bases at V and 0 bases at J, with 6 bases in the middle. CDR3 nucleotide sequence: TGTGCCAGTAGTAACAGGTACCAAGAGACCCAGTACTTC. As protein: CASSNRYQETQYF.

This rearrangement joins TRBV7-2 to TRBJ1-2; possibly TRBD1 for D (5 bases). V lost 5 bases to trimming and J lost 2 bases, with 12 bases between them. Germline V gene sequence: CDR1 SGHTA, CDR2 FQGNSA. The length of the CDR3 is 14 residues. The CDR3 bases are TGTGCCAGCAGCGAAGTGGGGGGGAACTATGGCTACACCTTC. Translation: CASSEVGGNYGYTF. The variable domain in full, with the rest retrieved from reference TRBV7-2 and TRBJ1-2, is GAGVSQSPSNKVTEKGKDVELRCDPISGHTALYWYRQSLGQGLEFLIYFQGNSAPDKSGLPSDRFSAERTGGSVSTLTIQRTQQEDSAVYLCASSEVGGNYGYTFGSGTRLTVV.

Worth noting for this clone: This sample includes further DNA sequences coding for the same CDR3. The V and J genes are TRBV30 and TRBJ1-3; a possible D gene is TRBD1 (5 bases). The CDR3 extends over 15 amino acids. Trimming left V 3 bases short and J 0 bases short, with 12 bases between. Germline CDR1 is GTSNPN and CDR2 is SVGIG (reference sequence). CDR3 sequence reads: CAWSRTGNSGNTIYF. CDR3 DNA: TGTGCCTGGAGCCGAACAGGAAACTCTGGAAACACCATATATTTT.

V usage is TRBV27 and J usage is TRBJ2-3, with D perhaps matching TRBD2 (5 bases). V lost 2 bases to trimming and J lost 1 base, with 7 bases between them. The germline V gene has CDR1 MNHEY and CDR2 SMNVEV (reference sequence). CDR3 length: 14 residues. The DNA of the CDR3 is TGTGCCAGCAGTTTAGGGCGGGGCACAGATACGCAGTATTTT. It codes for CASSLGRGTDTQYF.

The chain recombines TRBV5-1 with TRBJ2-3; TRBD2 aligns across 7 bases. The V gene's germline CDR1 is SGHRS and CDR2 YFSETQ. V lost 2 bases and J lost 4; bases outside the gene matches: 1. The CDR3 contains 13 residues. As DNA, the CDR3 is TGCGCCAGCAGCTTCGGGGGGTCAGATACGCAGTATTTT. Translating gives CASSFGGSDTQYF.